This T cell receptor (beta chain) comes out of a study of T cells in Graves' hyperthyroidism and ophthalmopathy. Authors of the study amplified TCR beta CDR3 regions from RNA transcripts. TCR CDR3 regions were first amplified by RT-PCR with HTBI primers. TCRdb used MiXCR to reprocess the multiplex PCR reads, holding one entry per CDR3 protein. The data hold more than 500,000 distinct CDR3 sequences, with 11% to 15% observed a single time. This clonotype was seen repeatedly, ten times or more. Its antigen is undetermined. With 8 bases clipped from V and 8 bases from J, the junction kept 12 bases outside the gene matches. This CDR3 spans 14 amino acids. Germline CDR1 reads SGHRS; CDR2 reads YFSETQ. Whole-study findings and limits: Also found in blood were most expanded thyroid clonotypes above 0.001.

The sequence was obtained from a middle-aged woman with Graves' hyperthyroidism. The sequencing input was blood. The V call is TRBV5-1, the J call TRBJ2-1, with 8 bases lining up with TRBD1. CDR3 loop: CASRKTGVWDEQFF. DNA for the CDR3: TGCGCCAGTAGGAAGACAGGGGTTTGGGATGAGCAGTTCTTC. The full variable domain, with the rest looked up from reference TRBV5-1 and TRBJ2-1, is KAGVTQTPRYLIKTRGQQVTLSCSPISGHRSVSWYQQTPGQGLQFLFEYFSETQRNKGNFPGRFSGRQFSNSRSEMNVSTLELGDSALYLCASRKTGVWDEQFFGPGTRLTVL.